This T cell receptor (beta chain) derives from a study of cytomegalovirus exposure and HLA in healthy donors. This clone was observed a handful of times. PCR amplification relied on 60 Vbeta primers (plus 13 Jbeta primers). Profiling relied on immunoSEQ multiplex PCR, and the TCRdb table lists in-frame clones only, not all of them. Seen here are about 120,000 clones, roughly a tenth observed once, and the top ten hold over 2.5%. This receptor was taken from a man aged 25-45 years in good health and CMV-seronegative. Sequenced material: PBMCs.

The CDR3 region has the DNA TGTGCCAGCAGCGCGACTAGCGGGAGAAGTTACGAGCAGTACTTC. This gives the protein CASSATSGRSYEQYF. V usage is TRBV5-4 and J usage is TRBJ2-7, with 12 bases that match TRBD2. This CDR3 has 15 amino acids. CDR1 is SGHNT, CDR2 YYREEE, per germline (reference sequence). V shed 4 bases, J shed 4 bases, and the junction held 6 bases outside the gene matches.